These 26 T cell receptor beta chains were all obtained from the same sample, sequenced in a study of Ad26.COV2.S vaccination and SARS-CoV-2 variants. Only in-frame clones appear in the TCRdb table, and some are missing; sequencing was by immunoSEQ multiplex PCR. The table has some 420,000 clones, 85% to 90% seen once; the top ten hold 3.6%. Treatment meaning: 15 to 20 received Ad26.COV2.S at low or high dose, single or two shots; about 5 received placebo; per-sample allocation not given. Sampling occurred on day 63 after the first vaccine or placebo injection. Specimen: peripheral blood, collected in a trial of Ad26.COV2.S vaccine versus placebo. The origin of the receptors is a person between 18 and 60 years old who received the Ad26.COV2.S COVID-19 vaccine or a placebo.

The V gene is TRBV5-1, the J gene TRBJ1-4; TRBD1 is a possible D gene (6 bases). V lost 5 bases, J lost 6 bases, and 14 bases lay in between. This CDR3 region has 14 residues. Germline V gene data show CDR1 as SGHRS and CDR2 as YFSETQ. The CDR3 here is CASRSSGGDEKLFF. CDR3 sequence (DNA): TGCGCCAGCAGGTCTTCCGGGGGCGATGAAAAACTGTTTTTT.

The chain has TRBV24-1 and TRBJ2-3; TRBD1 matches 9 bases. CDR3 length: 15 amino acids. V shed 7 bases, J shed 3 bases, and the junction held 7 bases outside the gene matches. The V gene's germline CDR1 is KGHDR and CDR2 SFDVKD. The CDR3 spells CATSTRDRVTDTQYF. CDR3 DNA sequence: TGTGCCACCAGCACCCGGGACAGGGTTACAGATACGCAGTATTTT.

Details on this clone: Other DNA sequences in this specimen translate into the identical CDR3. V gene TRBV30 combines with J gene TRBJ2-5; D unresolved. CDR1 and CDR2 from the germline V gene are GTSNPN and SVGIG (reference sequence). V lost 0 bases, J lost 4 bases, and 6 bases lay in between. This CDR3 is 12 amino acids long. CDR3 protein: CAWSVGGETQYF. For the CDR3, the DNA is TGTGCCTGGAGTGTGGGCGGAGAGACCCAGTACTTC.

V usage is TRBV6-2 or TRBV6-3 and J usage is TRBJ1-2, with D perhaps matching TRBD1 (6 bases). The V gene lost 2 bases and the J gene lost 3 bases, with 19 bases spanning the gap. The CDR3 has 17 amino acids. Per the germline V gene, CDR1 is MNHEY and CDR2 is SVGEGT. The CDR3 reads CASSYPITQGGHYGYTF. The CDR3 DNA sequence: TGTGCCAGCAGTTACCCGATAACTCAAGGGGGGCACTATGGCTACACCTTC.

The chain has TRBV15 and TRBJ2-5, with TRBD2 identical over 8 bases. Trimming at V came to 3 bases and at J to 5 bases, leaving 8 bases not matched to a gene. The CDR3 extends over 15 amino acids. Germline-derived CDR1 and CDR2 are LNHNV and YYDKDF (reference sequence). CDR3 protein: CATSSGRESSETQYF. Written as DNA, the CDR3 is TGTGCCACCAGCAGCGGGAGGGAGTCGAGCGAGACCCAGTACTTC.

The genes are TRBV4-3 and TRBJ2-3; D may be TRBD2 (5 bases). The CDR3 contains 17 residues. With 0 bases removed from V and 6 bases from J, the gap between germline ends came to 19 bases. Germline V lookup: CDR1 LGHNA, CDR2 YSLEER. The chain's CDR3 is CASSQDEGQASFDTQYF. CDR3 bases: TGCGCCAGCAGCCAAGATGAGGGCCAGGCGAGTTTCGATACGCAGTATTTT.

The rearrangement uses TRBV5-6 and TRBJ1-5; tentatively, D is TRBD1 (5 bases). Trimming stripped 4 bases from V and 2 bases from J, with 10 bases between. In germline, CDR1 is SGHDT, CDR2 YYEEEE. The CDR3 consists of 14 residues. CDR3 loop: CASSAGRGNQPQHF. Written as DNA, the CDR3 is TGTGCCAGCAGCGCAGGGAGAGGCAATCAGCCCCAGCATTTT.

CDR3 DNA sequence: TGTGCCAGCTCTCCCATGATCGGCAGGTTTGCCTACGAGCAGTACTTC. Encoded protein: CASSPMIGRFAYEQYF. This chain connects TRBV18 to TRBJ2-7; D call uncertain. Deletions cut 6 bases from V and 2 bases from J, with 20 bases between. Germline V lookup: CDR1 KGHSH, CDR2 LQKENI. The CDR3 has 16 residues.

The rearrangement joins TRBV6-5 to TRBJ1-4; a possible D gene is TRBD1 (5 bases). Trimming stripped 6 bases from V and 6 bases from J, with 14 bases between. The length of the CDR3 is 14 residues. Germline CDR1 MNHEY, CDR2 SVGAGI. The chain's CDR3 is CASRNPWGDEKLFF. The CDR3 DNA sequence: TGTGCCAGCAGGAACCCGTGGGGGGATGAAAAACTGTTTTTT.

The chain couples TRBV19 to TRBJ1-4; D gene uncertain. The V gene lost 4 bases and the J gene lost 3 bases, with 15 bases spanning the gap. This CDR3 is 16 amino acids long. Germline CDR1 reads LNHDA; CDR2 reads SQIVND (reference sequence). The CDR3 loop is CASSTAFRGPNEKLFF. CDR3 bases: TGTGCCAGTAGTACAGCCTTCCGAGGCCCTAATGAAAAACTGTTTTTT.

For this clone: The junction does not match germline at one end; this may be a read error. This rearrangement joins TRBV7-7 to TRBJ2-7; 10 bases map to TRBD1. This CDR3 has 16 residues. Germline V gene data show CDR1 as SSHAT and CDR2 as FNYEAQ (reference sequence). CDR3 in amino acids: CASRIRQGQGTYEQYF. DNA for the CDR3: TGTGCTAGCAGAATAAGACAGGGACAGGGGACCTACGAGCAGTACTTC.

CDR3 in DNA: TGTGCCATCAGTGAGTCGATATTGACTAGCGGGGAGACCCAGTACTTC. This encodes CAISESILTSGETQYF. The chain employs TRBV10-3 and TRBJ2-5; 10 bases line up with TRBD2. V lost 0 bases to trimming and J lost 5 bases; unmatched junction nucleotides: 6. This CDR3 has 16 amino acids. Germline V gene data show CDR1 as ENHRY and CDR2 as SYGVKD.

This clone has only one observation. The CDR3 DNA reads TGTGCCAGCAGCTTACGAGGGAACACCGGGGAGCTGTTTTTT. Protein: CASSLRGNTGELFF. The gene calls are TRBV11-3 and TRBJ2-2, with D uncertain. The CDR3 runs 14 residues. The V end was cut by 2 bases, the J end by 1 base, with 5 bases between. Germline CDR1 and CDR2: SGHNT and YENEEA.

The table lists this clone with a few counts. The chain employs TRBV6-5 and TRBJ2-7; D is possibly TRBD2 (5 bases). V gave up 0 bases and J gave up 4 bases, with 7 bases separating them. This CDR3 contains 13 residues. CDR1 and CDR2 (germline): MNHEY, SVGAGI. This chain's CDR3 is CASSYSEVYEQYF. As DNA, the CDR3 is TGTGCCAGCAGTTACTCGGAGGTTTACGAGCAGTACTTC.

The chain combines TRBV4-3 with TRBJ1-5, with TRBD1 identical over 9 bases. The V segment lost 4 bases and the J segment 5 bases; nucleotides outside the gene matches: 3. The CDR3 totals 14 residues. Germline CDR1 LGHNA, CDR2 YSLEER. CDR3 bases: TGCGCCAGCAGCCCGACAGGGGGGGATCAGCCCCAGCATTTT. It translates to CASSPTGGDQPQHF.

The chain joins TRBV4-1 to TRBJ1-2, with TRBD1 as a possible D gene (6 bases). Between the trimmed V and J ends, which lost 1 base and 4 bases, there was a span of 13 bases. The germline V gene has CDR1 MGHRA and CDR2 YSYEKL. The CDR3 loop spans 15 amino acids. CDR3 nucleotide sequence: TGCGCCAGCAGCCAAGTTCCAGGGGTCTTCTATGGCTACACCTTC. The encoded protein is CASSQVPGVFYGYTF.

CDR3: CASSDRKTGTGYEKLFF. The CDR3, as DNA: TGTGCCAGCAGTGACCGAAAAACCGGGACAGGGTACGAAAAACTGTTTTTT. The chain is built from TRBV25-1 and TRBJ1-4, with TRBD1 matching over 9 bases. Germline V gene data show CDR1 as MGHDK and CDR2 as SYGVNS. V was clipped by 3 bases and J by 8 bases; unmatched bases: 13. CDR3 length: 17 amino acids.

This chain links TRBV5-1 with TRBJ1-1; 12 bases line up with TRBD1. After removal of 4 bases from V and 5 bases from J, the junction contained 12 bases not matched to a gene. The CDR3 loop spans 17 amino acids. Germline V gene lookup returns CDR1 SGHRS and CDR2 YFSETQ. The CDR3 coding sequence is TGCGCCAGCAGCCTTAGGGGACAGGGGGCAGGAAGGACTGAAGCTTTCTTT. It codes for CASSLRGQGAGRTEAFF.

The V call is TRBV7-8, the J call TRBJ2-7, with D unresolved. CDR1 is SGHVS, CDR2 FQNEAQ, per germline. The V end was cut by 5 bases, the J end by 9 bases, with 8 bases between. The CDR3 is 10 amino acids. The CDR3 bases are TGTGCCAGCAGCCCGCCAAGGCAGTACTTC. Translating it yields CASSPPRQYF.

This clone was detected ten times or more. The same CDR3 arises from other DNA sequences in this sample as well. The rearrangement links TRBV6-4 to TRBJ2-3; 11 bases fit TRBD2. The V and J ends lost 0 bases and 4 bases, in that order; junction bases with no gene match: 0. Germline CDR1 MRHNA, CDR2 SNTAGT. The CDR3 spans 15 residues. CDR3 sequence (DNA): TGTGCCAGCAGTGACTCTAGCGGGGGGGCAGATACGCAGTATTTT. Translated, it gives CASSDSSGGADTQYF.

The chain is built from TRBV4-1 and TRBJ2-7; TRBD1 is a possible D gene (5 bases). The CDR3 length is 15 residues. The ends were cut back, 0 bases at V and 5 bases at J, with 14 bases in the middle. Germline values: CDR1 MGHRA, CDR2 YSYEKL. CDR3 loop: CASSQDKGVGNEQYF. DNA for the CDR3: TGCGCCAGCAGCCAAGACAAAGGGGTAGGTAACGAGCAGTACTTC.

The rearrangement links TRBV27 to TRBJ2-3; the D is unclear. The V and J ends lost 7 bases and 0 bases respectively, with 11 bases between them. CDR3 length: 14 residues. The germline V gene encodes CDR1 MNHEY and CDR2 SMNVEV (reference sequence). CDR3 amino acids: CASKWLGSTDTQYF. The DNA for the CDR3 is TGTGCCAGCAAGTGGCTCGGAAGCACAGATACGCAGTATTTT.

With respect to this clone: This sample also contains other DNA sequences that code for the same CDR3. The chain uses TRBV12-3 or TRBV12-4 and TRBJ1-5; possibly TRBD1 for D (5 bases). Trimming stripped 3 bases from V and 7 bases from J, with 7 bases between. This CDR3 has 12 residues. CDR3: CASSLGGQPQHF. In nucleotides, the CDR3 is TGTGCCAGCAGTTTGGGGGGGCAGCCCCAGCATTTT.

The J gene is TRBJ1-3, the V gene TRBV4-3, with D perhaps matching TRBD1 (6 bases). V was shortened by 0 bases and J by 0 bases, with 12 bases between the two germline ends. This CDR3 comprises 17 residues. Per the germline V gene, CDR1 is LGHNA and CDR2 is YSLEER. The DNA of the CDR3 is TGCGCCAGCAGCCAAGATTATCAGGGGAGCTCTGGAAACACCATATATTTT. Amino acid sequence: CASSQDYQGSSGNTIYF.

The table lists this clone with a few counts. V usage is TRBV6-1 and J usage is TRBJ1-6, with TRBD1 identical over 8 bases. This CDR3 has 16 amino acids. V lost 6 bases to trimming and J lost 5 bases; unmatched junction nucleotides: 9. Germline-derived CDR1 and CDR2 are MNHNS and SASEGT. The CDR3 reads CASRETGQGDNSPLHF. CDR3 DNA sequence: TGTGCCAGCAGGGAAACCGGACAGGGCGATAATTCACCCCTCCACTTT.

The chain carries TRBV19 and TRBJ1-2, with D tentatively TRBD1 (5 bases). CDR1 and CDR2 from the germline V gene are LNHDA and SQIVND (reference sequence). This CDR3 is 13 amino acids long. V was cut by 7 bases and J by 7 bases, with 16 bases left in between. The CDR3 loop reads CASNEWGDRGYTF. In DNA, the CDR3 is TGTGCCAGTAATGAATGGGGCGATCGTGGCTACACCTTC. The whole variable domain, remainder taken from reference TRBV19 and TRBJ1-2, is DGGITQSPKYLFRKEGQNVTLSCEQNLNHDAMYWYRQDPGQGLRLIYYSQIVNDFQKGDIAEGYSVSREKKESFPLTVTSAQKNPTAFYLCASNEWGDRGYTFGSGTRLTVV.